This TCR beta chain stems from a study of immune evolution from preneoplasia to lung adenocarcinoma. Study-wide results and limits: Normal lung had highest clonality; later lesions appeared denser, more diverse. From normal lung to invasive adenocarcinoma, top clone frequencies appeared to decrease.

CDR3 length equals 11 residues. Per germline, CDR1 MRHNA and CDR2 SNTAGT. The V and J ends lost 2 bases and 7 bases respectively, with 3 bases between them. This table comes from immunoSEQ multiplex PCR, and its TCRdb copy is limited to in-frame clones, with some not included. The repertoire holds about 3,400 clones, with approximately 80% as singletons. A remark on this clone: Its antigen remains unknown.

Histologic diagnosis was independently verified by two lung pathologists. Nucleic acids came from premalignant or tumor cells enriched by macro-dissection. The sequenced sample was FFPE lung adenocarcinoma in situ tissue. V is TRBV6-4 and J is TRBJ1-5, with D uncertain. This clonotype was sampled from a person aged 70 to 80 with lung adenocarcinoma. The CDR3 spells CASSDPQPQHF. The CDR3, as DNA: TGTGCCAGCAGTGACCCCCAGCCCCAGCATTTT.